The following is a T cell receptor (beta chain) sequence with its context. No antigen is known for it. Per-base quality was not reported, and no clone a single base away is much larger than it. There are 14 amino acids in the CDR3, from cysteine to phenylalanine inclusive. Only the CDR3 portion is preserved as DNA: 42 bases, with reading frame beginning at the first base. CDR1 and CDR2, looked up from the germline V gene, are SGHTS and YDEGEE. V and J lose 5 bases and 4 bases, and a span of 15 bases separates them. This sample was taken from a study of vaccination and CD4 T cells after COVID-19 (dated by TCRdb to between 2021 and 2024). About the investigation overall: SARS-CoV-2 positivity had been established in the convalescent patients by nasal swab PCR, and mild disease was recorded in under ten of these patients and severe disease in one. The convalescent cohort included six males and four females, with two Hispanic individuals, seven Caucasians, two Asians and one multiracial person. Two doses of either the Pfizer-BioNTech BNT162b2 vaccine (n=8) or the Moderna mRNA-1273 vaccine (n=2) were administered to participants. Post-COVID blood samples from convalescent patients were collected a median of 101 days after diagnosis, with a range of roughly 30 to 161 days. Post-vaccine blood samples were taken a median of approximately 70 days after the second vaccine dose, with a range of 14 to 241 days. Culture stimuli were overlapping spike peptide pools from SARS-CoV-2 and from the common cold coronaviruses HCoV-NL63, HCoV-OC43 and HCoV-229E. In control cultures, a CEFX viral epitope pool was used as positive control, an HIV-1 Nef peptide pool was used as negative control, or no peptide was added. In 10 COVID-19 convalescent patients and a few infection-naive healthy vaccine recipients, the spike-specific CD4+ TCR repertoire before mRNA vaccination was compared with the repertoire after mRNA vaccination.

Overall results and qualifications from the work: The number of convalescent patients in the study was relatively small, and the study did not examine early timepoints following natural infection. The median count of SARS-CoV-2-reactive clonotypes went up from some 23 after infection to 38 after vaccination, although the change was not significant. Among convalescent patients, a median about 86% of the SARS-CoV-2-reactive clones seen after vaccination appeared only after vaccination, which suggests priming specific to the vaccine. Of the vaccine-specific clones found in convalescent patients, nearly all (304 of 307) were mono-reactive for SARS-CoV-2 spike instead of being cross-reactive with common cold coronaviruses.

Library preparation used PCR. TCR sequencing of DNA from cultured CD4+ T cells used the Oncomine TCR Beta short-read assay at the Johns Hopkins FTIC core. Genomic DNA was extracted from the cultured CD4+ T cells with the QIAamp micro DNA kit. The Oncomine TCR Beta libraries from cultured CD4+ T cells were pooled using unique dual indexes and then sequenced on an Illumina iSeq 100. As for how the authors treated the data: Non-productive sequences were removed, and CDR3s not starting with C, not ending with F or W, or shorter than 7 amino acids were discarded. The MANAFEST web application identified antigen-specific clonotypes by comparing peptide-stimulated wells against reference wells and other culture wells. To be called positive, a clone needed an FDR below 0.05, an odds ratio above 5, and a productive frequency above 0.1% in at least two of three replicate wells. Cross-reactive clonotypes were defined as significantly expanded in both SARS-CoV-2 spike wells and at least one common cold coronavirus spike condition. Levenshtein distances (stringdist) and unrooted phylogenetic trees (ape) in R version 3.6.1 were used to assess CDR3 homology. Starting from the raw public reads, TCRdb applied fastp trimming at Q25, assembled clones with MiXCR and retained in-frame beta chains. Under each unique CDR3 protein, matching rows form one entry showing the most common genes and DNA. These V and J calls originate from TCRdb's pipeline instead of the authors' own analysis. The sample records some 18,000 distinct CDR3 sequences, approximately 28% of which are singletons. The ten largest clones capture roughly a sixth of the sample.

The treatment or condition tag for this specimen amounts to: roughly ten-day PBMC culture with coronavirus spike peptide pools or control peptides (ViraFEST assay). The study used the ViraFEST assay, which expanded antigen-specific T cells with peptide pools and then identified expanded clonotypes by TCR sequencing. The convalescent patients' positive SARS-CoV-2 PCR tests were from March to December 2020, which was before the Alpha, Beta and Delta variants emerged in the United States. Each well held millions of PBMCs cultured with around 9 ug/ml peptide pools in IMDM containing approximately 5% human AB serum and roughly 9 IU/ml IL-2. Half of the culture medium was replaced with fresh IL-2-containing medium on days 3 and 7. CD4+ T cells were isolated after approximately ten days of culture through negative selection using the EasySep CD4+ T cell isolation kit. Ficoll-Paque Plus gradient centrifugation was used to isolate PBMCs from whole blood, and the isolated PBMCs were then either used fresh or cryopreserved at -140C. In general, triplicate wells were set up for every culture condition.

The receptor was isolated from a human donor with COVID-19. What was sequenced was cultured CD4+ T cells from blood. Recombination connected TRBV5-8 to TRBJ1-1, with TRBD1 as a weak D call on 6 bases. The CDR3 loop reads CASRAGTRGTEAFF. The sequence in DNA is TGTGCCAGCAGAGCCGGGACACGGGGCACTGAAGCTTTCTTT.